A selection of T cell receptor beta chains follows, all from one sample in a study of cytomegalovirus exposure and HLA in healthy donors. Sequencing was performed with immunoSEQ multiplex PCR; in TCRdb, only in-frame clones are kept and a portion is missing. The sample includes just over 150,000 clones, roughly 80% of them seen just once. Sequenced: PBMCs. The origin of the receptors is a man aged 18 to 29 in good health and CMV-seronegative. The CDR3 runs from the conserved cysteine through the conserved F or W. The D gene is left open where the match is weak. The listing skips clone size in some rows; elsewhere it reads once, few, many or a size class.

>NA|TRBJ2-3|TRBV28|NA
TGTGCCAGCAGTTTATTAGCGCGGGCGCAGTATTTT
CASSLLARAQYF
>TRBD1|TRBJ2-7|TRBV27|NA
TGTGCCAGCAGTCCGGGACAGGGCTATTACTACGAGCAGTACTTC
CASSPGQGYYYEQYF
>NA|TRBJ1-2|TRBV6-5|NA
TGTGCCAGCAGTTACGTGGGGACAAACTCCCCTTACACCTTC
CASSYVGTNSPYTF
>TRBD1|TRBJ2-7|TRBV27|NA
TGTGCCAGCAGTTTGAGTGGGGCAGGGGGCACCTACGAGCAGTACTTC
CASSLSGAGGTYEQYF
>NA|TRBJ1-5|TRBV5-1|NA
TGCGCCAGCAGCTTGGGCGGGGGAAGCAATCAGCCCCAGCATTTT
CASSLGGGSNQPQHF
>NA|TRBJ1-1|TRBV9|NA
TGTGCCAGCAGCCCGGGGTTCACTGAAGCTTTCTTT
CASSPGFTEAFF
>TRBD1|TRBJ2-5|TRBV2|once
TGTGCCAGCAGTGTTGATGGGACAGAAGAGACCCAGTACTTC
CASSVDGTEETQYF
>NA|TRBJ1-5|TRBV15|NA
TGTGCCACCAGCCCGGGGCGGGGGGTGGGTCAGCCCCAGCATTTT
CATSPGRGVGQPQHF
>TRBD2|TRBJ2-7|TRBV7-2|NA
TGTGCCAGCAGCTTAGCCCTAGCGGGGGCCTACGAGCAGTACTTC
CASSLALAGAYEQYF
>TRBD2|TRBJ2-7|TRBV5-4|NA
TGTGCCAGCAGGCCCGGACTAGCGGGGGGATACGAGCAGTACTTC
CASRPGLAGGYEQYF
>NA|TRBJ2-5|TRBV5-1|NA
TGCGCCAGCAGCTTGGAGACGGGTTCGGGAGAGACCCAGTACTTC
CASSLETGSGETQYF
>NA|TRBJ2-2|TRBV29-1|NA
TGCAGCGTTGAAGGACAGGCCAACACCGGGGAGCTGTTTTTT
CSVEGQANTGELFF
>TRBD1|TRBJ2-3|TRBV5-1|NA
TGCGCCAGCAGCCAAGGACAGGGGGCGAGCACAGATACGCAGTATTTT
CASSQGQGASTDTQYF
>TRBD1|TRBJ1-2|TRBV19|NA
TGTGCCAGTAGTAACGACAGGGGGCGAAATGGCTACACCTTC
CASSNDRGRNGYTF
>TRBD2|TRBJ2-2|TRBV7-8|NA
TGTGCCAGCAGCTCGCAACTACTAGCGGGGACCACCGGGGAGCTGTTTTTT
CASSSQLLAGTTGELFF
>TRBD2|TRBJ2-7|TRBV7-9|few
TGTGCCAGCAGTCACCCTAGCGGGGCCTACGACTACGAGCAGTACTTC
CASSHPSGAYDYEQYF
>TRBD2|TRBJ2-1|TRBV28|NA
TGTGCCAGCAGTCCCCGGACTAGCGGGAGGAGATACAATGAGCAGTTCTTC
CASSPRTSGRRYNEQFF
>NA|TRBJ2-1|TRBV5-1|NA
TGCGCCAGCAGCTTTACAGGGTACAATGAGCAGTTCTTC
CASSFTGYNEQFF
>TRBD2|TRBJ2-1|TRBV7-8|once
TGTGCCAGCAGCAAGGGACTAGCGGCCCTCAATGAGCAGTTCTTC
CASSKGLAALNEQFF
>TRBD2|TRBJ2-6|TRBV19|NA
TGTGCCAGTAGTATAGTAGCGGGCACTGGGGCCAACGTCCTGACTTTC
CASSIVAGTGANVLTF
>TRBD1|TRBJ1-5|TRBV27|NA
TGTGCCAGCAGTTTGGCCGGGACAGGCAATCAGCCCCAGCATTTT
CASSLAGTGNQPQHF
>TRBD2|TRBJ2-7|TRBV28|few
TGTGCCAGCAGTTTCCAGGGCCCTGCCCAGACTAGCGGGAGGGCCTCCTACGAGCAGTACTTC
CASSFQGPAQTSGRASYEQYF
>NA|TRBJ2-3|TRBV2|once
TGTGCCAGCAACCCGGGTGCCACAGATACGCAGTATTTT
CASNPGATDTQYF
>TRBD2|TRBJ2-7|TRBV27|NA
TGTGCCAGCAGTTTTAAGTGGCGGGGGGGGGAGCAGTACTTC
CASSFKWRGGEQYF
>NA|TRBJ1-4|TRBV28|NA
TGTGCCAGCAGTCCCCGCCAGGGGAACAAAAAACTGTTTTTT
CASSPRQGNKKLFF
>NA|TRBJ1-3|TRBV28|NA
TGTGCCAGCAGTCCCCGACTGAGGAACACCATATATTTT
CASSPRLRNTIYF
>TRBD1|TRBJ1-1|TRBV28|NA
TGTGCCAGCAGTTTATCCGGGACAGGGCAAACTGAAGCTTTCTTT
CASSLSGTGQTEAFF
>TRBD1|TRBJ2-1|TRBV7-2|NA
TGTGCCAGCAGCCCCGTGGGAGGGACAGGGGGGGTGGGTGAGCAGTTCTTC
CASSPVGGTGGVGEQFF
>NA|TRBJ2-6|TRBV7-9|NA
TGTGCCAGCAGCTTAGCGCTTGATCACCTAAAGACTGGGGCCAACGTCCTGACTTTC
CASSLALDHLKTGANVLTF
>TRBD1|TRBJ1-2|TRBV2|NA
TGTGCCAACCCGGGACAGGGGAGCTTGGGTAACTATGGCTACACCTTC
CANPGQGSLGNYGYTF
>NA|TRBJ1-2|TRBV7-9|NA
TGTGCCAGCAGCCGGGAATTTCTCGGTGGCTACACCTTC
CASSREFLGGYTF
>TRBD1|TRBJ1-2|TRBV6-6|NA
TGTGCCAGCAGTTACGGGGACAGGGCAGGAGGCTACACCTTC
CASSYGDRAGGYTF
>TRBD1|TRBJ1-3|TRBV28|NA
TGTGCCAGCAGCCGGACAGGGTCCGGGTACACCATATATTTT
CASSRTGSGYTIYF
>TRBD1|TRBJ2-4|TRBV5-1|NA
TGCGCCAGCAGCTTGGGGGACAGAACCCTTCAGTACTTC
CASSLGDRTLQYF
>NA|TRBJ1-4|TRBV10-3|NA
TGTGCCATCAGTGCGGGGGGGGGCGATAATGAAAAACTGTTTTTT
CAISAGGGDNEKLFF
>TRBD2|TRBJ2-3|TRBV11-2|NA
TGTGCCAGCAGGGGAGGGCAGATCCGGGGAGATACGCAGTATTTT
CASRGGQIRGDTQYF
>NA|TRBJ1-4|TRBV29-1|NA
TGCAGCGCGGAGGACGGGTCGCGTGAAAAACTGTTTTTT
CSAEDGSREKLFF
>NA|TRBJ1-1|TRBV15|NA
TGTGCCACCAAGCAACAGGGTATAACTGAAGCTTTCTTT
CATKQQGITEAFF
>NA|TRBJ1-2|TRBV2|NA
TGTGCCAGCAGTGAAGCACCGGGCTATGGCTACACCTTC
CASSEAPGYGYTF
>TRBD2|TRBJ2-1|TRBV9|NA
TGTGCCAGCAGCCCTTCCGGGACTAGCGGTTACAATGAGCAGTTCTTC
CASSPSGTSGYNEQFF
>TRBD1|TRBJ2-2|TRBV27|NA
TGTGCCAGCAGCCCGACAGGGTACACCGGGGAGCTGTTTTTT
CASSPTGYTGELFF
>NA|TRBJ1-4|TRBV7-9|NA
TGTTCCAGCAGCTTGTCACAGGGCGGTGAAAAACTGTTTTTT
CSSSLSQGGEKLFF
>TRBD2|TRBJ2-2|TRBV7-3|NA
TGTGCCAGCAGCTCCCTGCTCGGAGCGGGAGGCCCCGGGGAGCTGTTTTTT
CASSSLLGAGGPGELFF
>NA|TRBJ1-4|TRBV10-3|NA
TGTGCCATCAGTGAGTCACAGGGTGAAAAACTGTTTTTT
CAISESQGEKLFF
>TRBD2|TRBJ2-1|TRBV9|NA
TGTGCCAGCAGCGTAGCTAGGGCTAGCGGAGGACACAATGAGCAGTTCTTC
CASSVARASGGHNEQFF
>NA|TRBJ2-2|TRBV27|few
TGTGCCAGCAGTCCCTGGGCGACAGGATCCAACACCGGGGAGCTGTTTTTT
CASSPWATGSNTGELFF
>NA|TRBJ2-3|TRBV2|NA
TGTGCCAGCAGTGTTGAGCGGAAGGGCACAGATACGCAGTATTTT
CASSVERKGTDTQYF
>TRBD1|TRBJ2-6|TRBV29-1|NA
TGCAGCGTCCCAGGGTCAGGGGGCTCTGGGGCCAACGTCCTGACTTTC
CSVPGSGGSGANVLTF
>NA|TRBJ1-1|TRBV18|NA
TGTGCCAGCTCACCAGGGGCCCCCGCGAACACTGAAGCTTTCTTT
CASSPGAPANTEAFF
>TRBD1|TRBJ1-5|TRBV6-5|NA
TGTGCCAGCAGCCCGGGGACAGGGGGTGATGGGCCCCAGCATTTT
CASSPGTGGDGPQHF